This T cell receptor beta chain was retrieved from a study of blood T cells in healthy people across ages. Study-level points and caveats: The long-lived group displayed more naive CD4+ cells, plus higher diversity, than the aged donors did.

A second PCR, run for about 7 to 11 cycles, used a sample-barcoded 5' primer plus a J-beta primer mix. TCRdb reanalysed the 5' RACE reads using MiXCR and keeps one entry per CDR3 protein. The data show more than 1.4 million distinct CDR3 sequences, with roughly 40% seen just once and approximately 7.9% held by the top ten. This clonotype was seen at least ten times. Its antigen remains unknown. RNA extraction gave at least 5 micrograms of total RNA per sample. The sequence was obtained from a woman aged 18-35 years in good health. Material for sequencing was blood.

CDR3 sequence (DNA): TGTGCCAGCAGCGCCGGCTGGAATGAGCAGTTCTTC. Its protein product is CASSAGWNEQFF. The chain has TRBV7-2 and TRBJ2-1; the D is unclear. V shed 5 bases and J shed 7 bases, with 9 bases lying between them. Germline V gene lookup returns CDR1 SGHTA and CDR2 FQGNSA. This CDR3 is 12 amino acids long.